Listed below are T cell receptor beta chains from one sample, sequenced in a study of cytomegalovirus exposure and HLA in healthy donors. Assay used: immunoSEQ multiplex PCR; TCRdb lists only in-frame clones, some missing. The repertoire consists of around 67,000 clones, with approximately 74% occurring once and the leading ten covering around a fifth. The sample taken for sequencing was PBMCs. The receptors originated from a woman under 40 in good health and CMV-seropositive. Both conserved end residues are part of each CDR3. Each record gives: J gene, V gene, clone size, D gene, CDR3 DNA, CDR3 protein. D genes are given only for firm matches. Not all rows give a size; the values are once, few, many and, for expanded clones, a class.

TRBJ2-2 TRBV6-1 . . TGTGCCAGCCGACCGGACCAGCGGAGGGGGGAGCTGTTTTTT CASRPDQRRGELFF
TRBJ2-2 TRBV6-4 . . TGTGCCAGCAGTGACGAGGCAAACACCGGGGAGCTGTTTTTT CASSDEANTGELFF
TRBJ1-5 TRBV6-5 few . TGTGCCAGCAGCCGGACACTAAGCAATCAGCCCCAGCATTTT CASSRTLSNQPQHF
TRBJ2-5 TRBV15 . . TGTGCCACCAGCCCCCGTGGGCCAGAGACCCAGTACTTC CATSPRGPETQYF
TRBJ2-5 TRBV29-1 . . TGCAGCGTTGTCTCAGGGGAAGAGACCCAGTACTTC CSVVSGEETQYF
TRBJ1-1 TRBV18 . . TGTGCCAGCTCACTACGGGAAGTGAACACTGAAGCTTTCTTT CASSLREVNTEAFF
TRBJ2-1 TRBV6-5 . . TGTGCCAGCAGACCCTGGGAGGCCTCCTACAATGAGCAGTTCTTC CASRPWEASYNEQFF
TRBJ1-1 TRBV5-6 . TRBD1 TGTGCCAGCAGCTTTTACAGGGGGCGGACTGAAGCTTTCTTT CASSFYRGRTEAFF
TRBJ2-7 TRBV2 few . TGTGCCAGCAGCTTATACTACGAGCAGTACTTC CASSLYYEQYF
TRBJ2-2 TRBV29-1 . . TGCAGCGTTGGAGGGGGAAGGGACACCGGGGAGCTGTTTTTT CSVGGGRDTGELFF
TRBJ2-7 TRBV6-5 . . TGTGCCAGCAGCGGGACTTCCAGCTCCTACGAGCAGTACTTC CASSGTSSSYEQYF
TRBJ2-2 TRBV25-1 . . TGTGCCAGCAGTGAAGGTCTCAGGGTTGGGGAGCTGTTTTTT CASSEGLRVGELFF
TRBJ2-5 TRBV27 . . TGTGCCAGCAGTGTCCAGGGGACCGAGACCCAGTACTTC CASSVQGTETQYF
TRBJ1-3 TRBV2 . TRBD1 TGTGCCAGCAGTGTTGACAGGGGGTATTTTGGAAACACCATATATTTT CASSVDRGYFGNTIYF
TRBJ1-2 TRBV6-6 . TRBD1 TGTGCCAGCAGTTACTCGCCAGGGGGTGTCTATGGCTACACCTTC CASSYSPGGVYGYTF
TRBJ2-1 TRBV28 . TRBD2 TGTGCCAGCAGTCCCGGACTAGCGGGAGAGTTGGGCGGGGAGCAGTTCTTC CASSPGLAGELGGEQFF
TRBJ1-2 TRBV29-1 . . TGCAGCGTTGAAGGGGGGCCCGACTATGGCTACACCTTC CSVEGGPDYGYTF
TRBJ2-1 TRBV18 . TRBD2 TGTGCCAGCTCACCGGAGACTAGCGGGAGGGCCGTCCACAATGAGCAGTTCTTC CASSPETSGRAVHNEQFF
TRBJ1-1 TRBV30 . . TGTGCCTGGAGTGTAGTGGGCGTGGACACTGAAGCTTTCTTT CAWSVVGVDTEAFF
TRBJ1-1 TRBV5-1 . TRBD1 TGCGCCAGCAGCTTGGACCGTTCAGGGGGGAACGAAGCTTTCTTT CASSLDRSGGNEAFF
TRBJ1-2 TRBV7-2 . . TGTGCCAGCAGCTTATTATCCTCTGGCTACACCTTC CASSLLSSGYTF
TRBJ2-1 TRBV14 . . TGTGCCAGCAGCATAGCTAGACCTCTGGGCAATGAGCAGTTCTTC CASSIARPLGNEQFF
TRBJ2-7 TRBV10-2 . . TGCGCCAGCAGTCCCTTTCGGGTAAAGAGCTCCTACGAGCAGTACTTC CASSPFRVKSSYEQYF
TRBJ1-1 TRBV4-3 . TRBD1 TGCGCCAGCAGCCACTCATACCAGGGGGCCACTGAAGCTTTCTTT CASSHSYQGATEAFF
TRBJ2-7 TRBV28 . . TGTGCCAGCAGGCGCCCTGGGGGCGGAACCTACGAGCAGTACTTC CASRRPGGGTYEQYF
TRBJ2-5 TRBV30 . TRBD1 TGTGCCTGGAGTTCCCCGGGACAGGGGTCGGAGACCCAGTACTTC CAWSSPGQGSETQYF
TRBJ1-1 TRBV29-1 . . TGCAGCGTTGACCAAGGGCGGAGGGCTGAAGCTTTCTTT CSVDQGRRAEAFF
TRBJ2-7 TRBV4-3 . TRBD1 TGCGCCAGCAGCCAAGATCGGGACAGGGGCTACGAGCAGTACTTC CASSQDRDRGYEQYF
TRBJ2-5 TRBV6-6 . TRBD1 TGTGCCAGCAGTTACTCGAACAGGGGATCAGAGACCCAGTACTTC CASSYSNRGSETQYF